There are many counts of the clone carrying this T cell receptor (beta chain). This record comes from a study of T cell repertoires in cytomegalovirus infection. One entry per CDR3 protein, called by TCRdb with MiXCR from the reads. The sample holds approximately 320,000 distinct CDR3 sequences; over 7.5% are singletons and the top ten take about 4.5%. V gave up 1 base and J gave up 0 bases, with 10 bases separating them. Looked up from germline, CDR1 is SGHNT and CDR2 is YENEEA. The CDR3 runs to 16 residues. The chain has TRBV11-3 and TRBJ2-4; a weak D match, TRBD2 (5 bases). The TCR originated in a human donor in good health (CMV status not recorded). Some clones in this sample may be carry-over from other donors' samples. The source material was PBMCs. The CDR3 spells CASSLGTALAKNIQYF. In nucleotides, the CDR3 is TGTGCCAGCAGCTTAGGGACTGCTCTAGCCAAAAACATTCAGTACTTC.